The 11 T cell receptor beta chains reported below all come from one sample, sequenced in a study of OX40 agonist ivuxolimab in advanced cancers. Repertoires were generated with immunoSEQ multiplex PCR, while TCRdb's copy carries only in-frame clones and drops some. The data show roughly 87,000 clones, 80% to 95% seen once. The sample was CD4+ or CD8+ T cells sorted from blood, taken in a trial of the OX40 agonist ivuxolimab. Receptor source: an adult with an advanced solid tumor such as melanoma, head and neck, liver or kidney cancer.

V and J are TRBV7-9 and TRBJ2-5; D is perhaps TRBD2 (5 bases). V dropped 7 bases and J dropped 5 bases, with 14 bases sitting between them. This CDR3 region has 13 residues. Germline V CDR1 and CDR2: SEHNR, FQNEAQ (reference sequence). CDR3 in amino acids: CASTREGVETQYF. CDR3 DNA sequence: TGTGCCAGCACGAGAGAGGGTGTGGAGACCCAGTACTTC.

The chain has TRBV7-6 and TRBJ2-2, with D tentatively TRBD2 (5 bases). The CDR3 contains 15 residues. The V gene lost 5 bases and the J gene lost 3 bases, with 13 bases spanning the gap. Germline loops: CDR1 SGHVS, CDR2 FNYEAQ. As DNA, the CDR3 is TGTGCCAGCAGCCCTCAGCGAGCGGACACCGGGGAGCTGTTTTTT. As protein: CASSPQRADTGELFF.

This clone was observed a few times. The chain combines TRBV7-9 with TRBJ2-7; either TRBD1 or TRBD2 may supply D (5 bases each). Germline V lookup: CDR1 SEHNR, CDR2 FQNEAQ (reference sequence). V was shortened by 3 bases and J by 1 base, with 10 bases between the two germline ends. The length of the CDR3 is 14 residues. CDR3 loop: CASSFAGSSYEQYF. For the CDR3, the DNA is TGTGCCAGCAGCTTCGCAGGGAGTTCCTACGAGCAGTACTTC.

This clone has more than one count but fewer than ten. This chain uses TRBV9 with TRBJ2-2, with 9 bases that match TRBD1. CDR3 length: 15 residues. Germline V gene data show CDR1 as SGDLS and CDR2 as YYNGEE. The V gene end was trimmed by 3 bases and the J gene end by 5 bases; junction bases not matched to a gene: 5. CDR3 nucleotide sequence: TGTGCCAGCAGCGGCCGGGACAGGGTTACCGGGGAGCTGTTTTTT. It yields the protein CASSGRDRVTGELFF.

The chain combines TRBV5-8 with TRBJ2-7; 8 bases agree with TRBD1. The V segment lost 0 bases and the J segment 5 bases; nucleotides outside the gene matches: 4. The CDR3 consists of 14 residues. In germline, CDR1 is SGHTS, CDR2 YDEGEE. The CDR3 protein is CASSLGTGRNEQYF. DNA of the CDR3: TGTGCCAGCAGCTTGGGGACAGGGAGAAACGAGCAGTACTTC.

There are a few counts of this clone. Other DNA variants within this sample encode the same CDR3. The chain has TRBV5-6 and TRBJ2-7; 7 positions match TRBD1. Germline V lookup: CDR1 SGHDT, CDR2 YYEEEE. This CDR3 is built from 14 residues. Trimming at V came to 4 bases and at J to 1 base, leaving 5 bases not matched to a gene. Written as DNA, the CDR3 is TGTGCCAGCAGCCTCGGGACAGCATCCTACGAGCAGTACTTC. It yields the protein CASSLGTASYEQYF.

This rearrangement joins TRBV30 to TRBJ1-5, with D unclear. The germline V gene has CDR1 GTSNPN and CDR2 SVGIG (reference sequence). This CDR3 is built from 14 residues. The germline V and J ends were trimmed by 0 bases and 7 bases, with 13 bases remaining between them. CDR3 amino acids: CAWSVGGLQQPQHF. CDR3 in DNA: TGTGCCTGGAGTGTAGGTGGACTGCAGCAGCCCCAGCATTTT.

The J gene is TRBJ2-3, the V gene TRBV4-2; 9 nucleotides align to TRBD2. The CDR3 consists of 16 residues. V dropped 3 bases and J dropped 5; count of bases not matched to a gene: 9. Per germline, CDR1 LGHNA and CDR2 YNFKEQ. As DNA, the CDR3 is TGTGCCAGCAGCCAGGAAGCTAGCGGGGTGGGAGATACGCAGTATTTT. It yields the protein CASSQEASGVGDTQYF.

The chain employs TRBV2 and TRBJ1-4, with 10 bases matching TRBD1. Trimming at V came to 3 bases and at J to 6 bases, leaving 1 base not matched to a gene. Per germline, CDR1 SNHLY and CDR2 FYNNEI. This CDR3 is 14 amino acids long. CDR3: CASSETGGHEKLFF. The DNA for the CDR3 is TGTGCCAGCAGTGAGACAGGGGGCCATGAAAAACTGTTTTTT.

V usage is TRBV13 and J usage is TRBJ2-7; the match to TRBD1 covers 9 bases. Per germline, CDR1 PRHDT and CDR2 FYEKMQ (reference sequence). Losses at the gene ends were 5 bases for V and 5 bases for J; bases not matched to a gene: 7. This CDR3 comprises 14 residues. The CDR3 DNA is TGTGCCAGCAGCCCGCGGGACAGGGACAACGAGCAGTACTTC. Protein sequence: CASSPRDRDNEQYF. The variable domain in full, with the rest retrieved from reference TRBV13 and TRBJ2-7, is AAGVIQSPRHLIKEKRETATLKCYPIPRHDTVYWYQQGPGQDPQFLISFYEKMQSDKGSIPDRFSAQQFSDYHSELNMSSLELGDSALYFCASSPRDRDNEQYFGPGTRLTVT.

This sequence joins TRBV7-2 and TRBJ2-7; D assignment may be TRBD1 or TRBD2 (5 bases each). The CDR3 has 15 residues. Trimming cost V 5 bases and J 0 bases, with 14 bases left between them. The germline gives CDR1 SGHTA, CDR2 FQGNSA. The CDR3 sequence: CASSTPGRNSYEQYF. CDR3 coding DNA: TGTGCCAGCAGCACTCCGGGACGGAACTCCTACGAGCAGTACTTC.